The next 17 T cell receptor beta chains were all read from a single sample in a study of B cell selection in AIRE deficiency. Only in-frame clones appear in the TCRdb table, and some are missing; sequencing was by immunoSEQ multiplex PCR. The data hold about 26,000 clones, with 80% to 95% observed a single time. Regulatory T cells were sorted as CD4+CD25hiCD127low/negative cells. The specimen sequenced was CD4+CD25+ Tregs sorted from PBMCs. Receptors originate from a human donor in good health.

The chain is built from TRBV28 and TRBJ1-2; tentatively, D is TRBD1 (5 bases). The CDR3 length is 19 residues. Germline assignment: CDR1 MDHEN and CDR2 SYDVKM. V shed 0 bases and J shed 0 bases, with 20 bases lying between them. The CDR3 sequence is CASSLWGGLDSPANYGYTF. The CDR3 coding sequence is TGTGCCAGCAGTTTATGGGGGGGATTAGATTCCCCAGCTAACTATGGCTACACCTTC.

The chain is built from TRBV10-1 and TRBJ1-1; 9 bases align to TRBD1. The CDR3 sequence is 13 residues long. The germline V gene encodes CDR1 WNHNN and CDR2 SYGVQD (reference sequence). V shed 5 bases, J shed 5 bases, and the junction held 3 bases outside the gene matches. The CDR3 loop reads CASSLDRGTEAFF. The DNA of the CDR3 is TGCGCCAGCAGTCTGGACAGGGGTACTGAAGCTTTCTTT.

This clone qualifies as medium-sized (0.01 to 0.1%). This chain links TRBV7-6 with TRBJ1-6; D might be TRBD1 (5 bases). Germline lookup yields CDR1 SGHVS and CDR2 FNYEAQ. There are 14 residues in the CDR3. The germline V and J ends were trimmed by 0 bases and 5 bases, with 5 bases remaining between them. The CDR3 loop reads CASSLAGDNSPLHF. In DNA form, the CDR3 reads TGTGCCAGCAGCTTAGCGGGGGATAATTCACCCCTCCACTTT.

V and J are TRBV5-6 and TRBJ1-5; D possibly corresponds to TRBD1 (6 bases). The CDR3 runs 16 residues. Per the germline V gene, CDR1 is SGHDT and CDR2 is YYEEEE. The V and J ends lost 4 bases and 9 bases respectively, with 23 bases between them. Here the CDR3 DNA reads TGTGCCAGCAGCCCCGAGGGGGACAATAGATTAGTGCCCCAGCATTTT. Translating gives CASSPEGDNRLVPQHF.

The chain uses TRBV9 and TRBJ2-7; D unclear. Trimming pared 3 bases from V and 1 base from J, leaving 5 bases between. CDR3 size: 12 residues. CDR1 SGDLS and CDR2 YYNGEE come from the germline V gene. CDR3: CASSGVSYEQYF. In DNA, the CDR3 is TGTGCCAGCAGCGGGGTTTCCTACGAGCAGTACTTC.

This chain connects TRBV19 to TRBJ1-4; 10 positions match TRBD1. The germline V gene has CDR1 LNHDA and CDR2 SQIVND (reference sequence). The CDR3 covers 15 residues. With V trimmed by 5 bases and J by 5 bases, 5 bases remained unmatched. The CDR3 sequence: CASSFQGQGNEKLFF. CDR3 in DNA: TGTGCCAGTAGTTTTCAGGGACAGGGGAATGAAAAACTGTTTTTT.

This chain links TRBV6-5 with TRBJ2-7, with 8 bases that match TRBD1. Germline lookup yields CDR1 MNHEY and CDR2 SVGAGI. Trimming at V came to 7 bases and at J to 0 bases, leaving 5 bases not matched to a gene. The CDR3 covers 14 residues. The CDR3 nucleotides read TGTGCCAGCACCAGGGGGCCCCTCTCCTACGAGCAGTACTTC. Protein product: CASTRGPLSYEQYF.

This clone was found once. This chain uses TRBV20-1 with TRBJ1-2, with no clear D. Germline values: CDR1 DFQATT, CDR2 SNEGSKA (reference sequence). The CDR3 has 11 residues. Trimming took 3 bases from V and 4 from J, leaving 6 bases between them. The CDR3 DNA reads as TGCAGTGCTAGCAGTTTCTATGGCTACACCTTC. Translating it yields CSASSFYGYTF.

This clone was found once. The V gene is TRBV10-3, the J gene TRBJ2-1; weak D call: TRBD2 (6 bases). V was shortened by 4 bases and J by 0 bases, with 13 bases between the two germline ends. Germline V gives CDR1 ENHRY, CDR2 SYGVKD. This CDR3 spans 16 amino acids. In DNA form, the CDR3 reads TGTGCCATCAGTGTGGGAGGAGGTAGCTCCTACAATGAGCAGTTCTTC. It is translated as CAISVGGGSSYNEQFF.

V gene TRBV6-1 combines with J gene TRBJ2-2; D is uncertain. This CDR3 has 13 residues. V lost 6 bases, J lost 6 bases, and 11 bases lay in between. Germline V gives CDR1 MNHNS, CDR2 SASEGT. This chain's CDR3 is CASRREGAGELFF. In DNA, the CDR3 is TGTGCCAGCAGACGTGAAGGAGCCGGGGAGCTGTTTTTT.

The rearrangement joins TRBV7-6 to TRBJ1-1; D possibly corresponds to TRBD1 (5 bases). CDR1 is SGHVS and CDR2 is FNYEAQ in the germline V gene. V was pared by 1 base and J by 7 bases, with 13 bases between. This CDR3 spans 14 amino acids. This CDR3 reads CASSLGTLTGEAFF. CDR3 nucleotide sequence: TGTGCCAGCAGCTTAGGCACTCTAACAGGTGAAGCTTTCTTT.

This clone is a singleton in its sample. The chain combines TRBV5-1 with TRBJ1-1; D possibly corresponds to TRBD1 (5 bases). Germline CDR1 reads SGHRS; CDR2 reads YFSETQ. V was trimmed by 0 bases and J by 1 base, leaving 13 bases between them. This CDR3 spans 16 amino acids. The CDR3 sequence: CASSLAIGGENTEAFF. The CDR3, as DNA: TGCGCCAGCAGCTTGGCCATTGGGGGGGAGAACACTGAAGCTTTCTTT.

J is TRBJ1-1 and V is TRBV9, with D possibly being TRBD1 (6 bases). Trimming cost V 4 bases and J 4 bases, with 11 bases left between them. The CDR3 is 13 residues long. CDR1 and CDR2 (germline): SGDLS, YYNGEE. The CDR3 DNA sequence: TGTGCCAGCAGCCACCAGGGGATCACTGAAGCTTTCTTT. Its translation: CASSHQGITEAFF.

The V gene is TRBV4-2, the J gene TRBJ2-7; D might be TRBD1 or TRBD2, each matching 6 bases. The ends were cut back, 6 bases at V and 2 bases at J, with 20 bases in the middle. The CDR3 is made up of 16 amino acids. The germline gives CDR1 LGHNA, CDR2 YNFKEQ. In DNA, the CDR3 is TGTGCCAGCAGTCCCTTAGGGGGGACTTCGACCTACGAGCAGTACTTC. Translation: CASSPLGGTSTYEQYF.

This chain joins TRBV5-1 and TRBJ1-2, with D perhaps matching TRBD1 (6 bases). Trimming removed 4 bases from V and 1 base from J, with 8 bases in between. The germline V gene encodes CDR1 SGHRS and CDR2 YFSETQ. This CDR3 has 13 amino acids. The CDR3 bases are TGCGCCAGCAGCCGACAGGATAACTATGGCTACACCTTC. Protein sequence: CASSRQDNYGYTF.

The chain carries TRBV7-2 and TRBJ1-1, with D maybe TRBD1 (5 bases). CDR3 length: 14 residues. Germline V gene lookup returns CDR1 SGHTA and CDR2 FQGNSA. Trimming stripped 1 base from V and 3 bases from J, with 9 bases between. The CDR3 DNA reads as TGTGCCAGCAGCTTAGTCCAGGGTGACACTGAAGCTTTCTTT. It translates to CASSLVQGDTEAFF.

This sequence joins TRBV6-5 and TRBJ1-4; D unresolved. The germline V gene encodes CDR1 MNHEY and CDR2 SVGAGI. The length of the CDR3 is 13 residues. V was cut by 6 bases and J by 8 bases, with 13 bases left in between. CDR3 coding DNA: TGTGCCAGCAGGTTCTCGATGGGGGAAAAACTGTTTTTT. Its protein product is CASRFSMGEKLFF.